This TCR beta chain was sequenced during a study of blood T cells in healthy people across ages. Study-level points and caveats: There were more naive CD4+ cells and higher diversity in long-lived donors than in aged donors.

With a J-beta primer mix and a sample-barcoded 5' primer, a second PCR ran about 7 to 11 cycles. TCRdb independently ran MiXCR on the 5' RACE reads; one entry per CDR3 protein. This sample has about 1,000,000 distinct CDR3 sequences, with under 55% found just once. For this clonotype: Its antigen remains unidentified.

V was clipped by 4 bases and J by 9 bases; unmatched bases: 9. CDR3 length: 16 residues. Per the germline V gene, CDR1 is SGHRS and CDR2 is YFSETQ. Donors were systemically healthy Caucasian individuals from Russia aged roughly 6 to 100 years. The sequence was collected from a woman in her sixties in good health. This chain connects TRBV5-1 to TRBJ2-1; 14 nucleotides align to TRBD2. Sequences were obtained from blood. The CDR3 nucleotides are TGCGCCAGCAGCCCGACTAGCGGGAGGGCCGTTGTTGAGCAGTTCTTC. Translation gives CASSPTSGRAVVEQFF.